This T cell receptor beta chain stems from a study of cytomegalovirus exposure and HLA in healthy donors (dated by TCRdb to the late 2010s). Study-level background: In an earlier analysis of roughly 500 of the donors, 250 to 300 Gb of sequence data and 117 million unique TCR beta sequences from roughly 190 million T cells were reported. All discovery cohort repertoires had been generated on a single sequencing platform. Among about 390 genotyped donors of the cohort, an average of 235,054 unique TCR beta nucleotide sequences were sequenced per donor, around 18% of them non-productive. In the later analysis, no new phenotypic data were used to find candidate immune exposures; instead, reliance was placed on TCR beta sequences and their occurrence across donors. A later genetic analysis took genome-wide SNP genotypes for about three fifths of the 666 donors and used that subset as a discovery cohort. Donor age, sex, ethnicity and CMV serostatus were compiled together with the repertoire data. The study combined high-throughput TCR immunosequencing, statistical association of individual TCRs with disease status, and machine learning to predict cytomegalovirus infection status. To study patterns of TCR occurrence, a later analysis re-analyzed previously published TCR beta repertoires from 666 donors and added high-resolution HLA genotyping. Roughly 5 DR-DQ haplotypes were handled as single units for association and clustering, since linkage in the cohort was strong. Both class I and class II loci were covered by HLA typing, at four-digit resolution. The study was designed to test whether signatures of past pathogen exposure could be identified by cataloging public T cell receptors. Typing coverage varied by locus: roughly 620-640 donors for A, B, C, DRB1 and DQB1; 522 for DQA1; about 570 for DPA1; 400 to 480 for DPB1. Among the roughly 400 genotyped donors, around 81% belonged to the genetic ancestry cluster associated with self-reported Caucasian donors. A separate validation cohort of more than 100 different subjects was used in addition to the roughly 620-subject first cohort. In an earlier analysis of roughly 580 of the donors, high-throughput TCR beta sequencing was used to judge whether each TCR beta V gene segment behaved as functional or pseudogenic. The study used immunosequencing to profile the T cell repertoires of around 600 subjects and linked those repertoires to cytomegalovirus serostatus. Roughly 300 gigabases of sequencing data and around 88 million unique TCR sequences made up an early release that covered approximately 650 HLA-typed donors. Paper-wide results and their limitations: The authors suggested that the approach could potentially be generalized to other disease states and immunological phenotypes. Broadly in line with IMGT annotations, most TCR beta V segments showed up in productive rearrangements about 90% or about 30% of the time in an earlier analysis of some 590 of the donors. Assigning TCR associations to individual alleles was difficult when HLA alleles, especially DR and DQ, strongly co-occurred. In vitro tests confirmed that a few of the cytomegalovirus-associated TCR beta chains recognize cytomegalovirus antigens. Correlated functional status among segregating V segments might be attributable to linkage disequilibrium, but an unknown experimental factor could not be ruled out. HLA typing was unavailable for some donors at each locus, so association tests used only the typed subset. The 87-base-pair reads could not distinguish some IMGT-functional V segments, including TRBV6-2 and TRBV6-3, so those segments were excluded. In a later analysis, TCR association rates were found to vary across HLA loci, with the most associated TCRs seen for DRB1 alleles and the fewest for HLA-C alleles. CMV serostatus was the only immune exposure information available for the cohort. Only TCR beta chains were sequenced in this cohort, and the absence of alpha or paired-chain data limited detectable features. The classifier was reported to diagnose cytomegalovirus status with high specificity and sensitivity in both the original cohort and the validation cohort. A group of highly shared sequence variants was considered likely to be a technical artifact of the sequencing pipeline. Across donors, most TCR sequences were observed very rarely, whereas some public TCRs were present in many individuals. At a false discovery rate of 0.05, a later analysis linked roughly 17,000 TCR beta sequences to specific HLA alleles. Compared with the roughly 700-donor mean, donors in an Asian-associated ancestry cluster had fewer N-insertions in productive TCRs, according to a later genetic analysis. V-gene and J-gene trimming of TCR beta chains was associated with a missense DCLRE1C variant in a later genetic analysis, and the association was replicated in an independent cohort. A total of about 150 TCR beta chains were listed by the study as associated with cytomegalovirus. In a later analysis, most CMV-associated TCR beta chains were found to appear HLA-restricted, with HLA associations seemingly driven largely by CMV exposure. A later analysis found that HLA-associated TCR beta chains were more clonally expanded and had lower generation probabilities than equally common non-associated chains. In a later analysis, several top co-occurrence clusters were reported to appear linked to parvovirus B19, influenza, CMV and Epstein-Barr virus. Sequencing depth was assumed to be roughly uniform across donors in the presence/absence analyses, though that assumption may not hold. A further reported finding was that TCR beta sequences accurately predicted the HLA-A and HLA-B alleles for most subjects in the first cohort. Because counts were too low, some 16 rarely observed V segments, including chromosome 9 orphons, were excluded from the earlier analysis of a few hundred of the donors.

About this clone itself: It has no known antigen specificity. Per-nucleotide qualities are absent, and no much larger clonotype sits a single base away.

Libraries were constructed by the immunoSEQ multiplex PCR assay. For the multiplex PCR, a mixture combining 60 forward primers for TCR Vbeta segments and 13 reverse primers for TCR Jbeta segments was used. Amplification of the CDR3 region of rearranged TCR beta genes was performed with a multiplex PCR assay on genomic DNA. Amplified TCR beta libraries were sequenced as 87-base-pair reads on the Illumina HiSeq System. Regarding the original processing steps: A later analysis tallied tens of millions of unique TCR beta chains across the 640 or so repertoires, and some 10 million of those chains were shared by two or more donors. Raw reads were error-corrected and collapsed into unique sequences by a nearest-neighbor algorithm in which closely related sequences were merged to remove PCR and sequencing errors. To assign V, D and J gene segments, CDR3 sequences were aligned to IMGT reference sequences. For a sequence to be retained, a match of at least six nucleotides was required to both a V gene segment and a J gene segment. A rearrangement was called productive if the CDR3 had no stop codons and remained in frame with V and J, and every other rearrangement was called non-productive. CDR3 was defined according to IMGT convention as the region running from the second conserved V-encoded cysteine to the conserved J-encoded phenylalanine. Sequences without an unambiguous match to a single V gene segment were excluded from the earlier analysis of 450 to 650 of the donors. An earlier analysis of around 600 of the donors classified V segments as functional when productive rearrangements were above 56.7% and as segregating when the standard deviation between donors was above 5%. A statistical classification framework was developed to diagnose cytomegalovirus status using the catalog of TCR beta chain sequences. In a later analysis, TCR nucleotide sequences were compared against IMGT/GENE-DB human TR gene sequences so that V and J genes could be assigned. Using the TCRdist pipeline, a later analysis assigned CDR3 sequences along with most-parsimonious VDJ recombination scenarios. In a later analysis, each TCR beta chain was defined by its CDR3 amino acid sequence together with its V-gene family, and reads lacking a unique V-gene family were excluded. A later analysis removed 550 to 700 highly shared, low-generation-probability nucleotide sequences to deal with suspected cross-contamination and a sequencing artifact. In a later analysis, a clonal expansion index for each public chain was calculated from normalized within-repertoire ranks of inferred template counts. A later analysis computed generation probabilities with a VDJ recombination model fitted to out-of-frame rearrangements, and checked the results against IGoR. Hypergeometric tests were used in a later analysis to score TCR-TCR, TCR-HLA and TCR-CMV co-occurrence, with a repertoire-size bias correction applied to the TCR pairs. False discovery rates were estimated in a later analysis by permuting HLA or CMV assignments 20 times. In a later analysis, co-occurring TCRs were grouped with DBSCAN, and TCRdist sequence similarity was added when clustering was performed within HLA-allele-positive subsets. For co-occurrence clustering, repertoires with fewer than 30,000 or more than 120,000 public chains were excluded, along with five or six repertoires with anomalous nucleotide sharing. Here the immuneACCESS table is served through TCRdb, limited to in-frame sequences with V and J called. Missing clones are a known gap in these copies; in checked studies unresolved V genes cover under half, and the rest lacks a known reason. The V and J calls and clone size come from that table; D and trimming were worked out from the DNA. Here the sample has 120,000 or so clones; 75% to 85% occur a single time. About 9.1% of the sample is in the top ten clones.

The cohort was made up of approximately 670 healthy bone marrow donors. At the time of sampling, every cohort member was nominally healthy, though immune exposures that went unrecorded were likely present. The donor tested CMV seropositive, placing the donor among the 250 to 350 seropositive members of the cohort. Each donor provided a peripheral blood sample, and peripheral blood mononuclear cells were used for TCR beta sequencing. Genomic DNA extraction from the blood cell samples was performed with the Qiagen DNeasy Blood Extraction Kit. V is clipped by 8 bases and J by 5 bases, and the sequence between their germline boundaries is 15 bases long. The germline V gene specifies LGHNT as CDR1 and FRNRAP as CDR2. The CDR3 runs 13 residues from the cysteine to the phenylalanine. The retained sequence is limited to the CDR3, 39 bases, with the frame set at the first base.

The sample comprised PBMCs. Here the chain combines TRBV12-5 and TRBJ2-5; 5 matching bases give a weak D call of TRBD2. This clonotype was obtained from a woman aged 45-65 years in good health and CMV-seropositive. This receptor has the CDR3 CASSGVRPETQYF. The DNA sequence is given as TGTGCTAGTTCCGGGGTGAGGCCGGAGACCCAGTACTTC.